These 29 T cell receptor beta chains came from one sample sequenced in a study of T cells in localized non-small cell lung cancer. Only in-frame clones appear in the TCRdb table, and some are missing; sequencing was by immunoSEQ multiplex PCR. The data contain tens of thousands of clones, around 86% of them seen just once; the ten biggest clones take up approximately 3.6%. The sample consisted of peripheral blood, taken before any cancer treatment. Receptor source: a man aged 18 to 50 with stage I lung adenocarcinoma.

DNA of the CDR3: TGTGCCAGCAGCCAGGGGGCCGGGCGCGGTCAGCCCCAGCATTTT. Its translation is CASSQGAGRGQPQHF. The chain links TRBV2 to TRBJ1-5, with 8 nucleotides matching TRBD1. The CDR3 length is 15 residues. Trimming at V came to 6 bases and at J to 6 bases, leaving 10 bases not matched to a gene. Germline assignment: CDR1 SNHLY and CDR2 FYNNEI.

CDR3 loop: CASSQGDILRNTIYF. The CDR3 DNA follows: TGTGCCAGCAGCCAAGGGGACATTTTAAGAAACACCATATATTTT. This rearrangement joins TRBV4-2 to TRBJ1-3, with D possibly matching TRBD1 (6 bases). V was clipped by 1 base and J by 5 bases, with 12 bases between them. Germline CDR1 is LGHNA and CDR2 is YNFKEQ. The CDR3 runs to 15 residues.

The J gene is TRBJ1-5, the V gene TRBV6-1; D remains ambiguous. The length of the CDR3 is 13 residues. CDR1 MNHNS and CDR2 SASEGT come from the germline V gene. V lost 1 base, J lost 6 bases, and 7 bases lay in between. The CDR3 protein is CASSEVWGQPQHF. The CDR3 coding sequence is TGTGCCAGCAGTGAAGTCTGGGGTCAGCCCCAGCATTTT.

This clone was counted only a few times. The chain carries TRBV28 and TRBJ2-1, with D hard to call. Germline CDR1 reads MDHEN; CDR2 reads SYDVKM. The germline V and J ends were trimmed by 8 bases and 4 bases, with 15 bases remaining between them. The CDR3 covers 14 residues. The CDR3 loop reads CASDLRLGYNEQFF. The CDR3 bases are TGTGCCAGCGACCTCAGGCTAGGTTACAATGAGCAGTTCTTC.

The chain combines TRBV5-6 with TRBJ1-2, with D maybe TRBD1 (6 bases). The CDR3 sequence is 14 residues long. Germline CDR1 and CDR2: SGHDT and YYEEEE. Trimming took off 4 bases at V and 2 bases at J, with 12 bases between the two ends. The chain's CDR3 is CASSHRENNYGYTF. The CDR3 DNA follows: TGTGCCAGCAGCCACAGGGAAAACAACTATGGCTACACCTTC.

The rearrangement joins TRBV29-1 to TRBJ2-7, with 9 positions matching TRBD1. The trim removed 4 bases at V and 2 bases at J, leaving 3 bases unmatched. This CDR3 contains 13 residues. CDR1 SQVTM and CDR2 ANQGSEA come from the germline V gene. CDR3 nucleotide sequence: TGCAGCGTTGGGGACAGGGCCACCTACGAGCAGTACTTC. Translating gives CSVGDRATYEQYF.

This sequence joins TRBV14 and TRBJ2-6, with 12 bases fitting TRBD2. This CDR3 contains 21 residues. Trimming took 1 base from V and 3 from J; bases not matched to a gene: 13. The germline V gene has CDR1 SGHDN and CDR2 FVKESK. The CDR3: CASSQALAGGFSRGGANVLTF. The DNA of the CDR3 is TGTGCCAGCAGCCAAGCACTAGCGGGGGGTTTTTCCCGTGGTGGGGCCAACGTCCTGACTTTC.

This clone counts as medium-sized (0.01 to 0.1%). V is TRBV7-8 and J is TRBJ1-1; no firm D call. The CDR3 contains 13 residues. With 5 bases removed from V and 2 bases from J, the gap between germline ends came to 9 bases. Germline-derived CDR1 and CDR2 are SGHVS and FQNEAQ. In DNA form, the CDR3 reads TGTGCCAGCAGCGAGAACTCTAACACTGAAGCTTTCTTT. This encodes CASSENSNTEAFF.

J is TRBJ2-6 and V is TRBV6-5, with D perhaps TRBD2 (5 bases). V was shortened by 2 bases and J by 9 bases, with 14 bases between the two germline ends. Per germline, CDR1 MNHEY and CDR2 SVGAGI. This CDR3 is built from 15 residues. CDR3 region: CASSYGPARGNVLTF. CDR3 DNA sequence: TGTGCCAGCAGTTACGGGCCCGCTCGGGGCAACGTCCTGACTTTC.

This chain's CDR3 is CASSSHDRLAYEQYF. CDR3 bases: TGTGCCAGCAGCTCCCACGACAGGCTTGCCTACGAGCAGTACTTC. The rearrangement links TRBV5-4 to TRBJ2-7, with D possibly matching TRBD1 (6 bases). CDR1 is SGHNT, CDR2 YYREEE, per germline (reference sequence). This CDR3 region has 15 residues. V dropped 3 bases and J dropped 2 bases, with 15 bases sitting between them.

The V call is TRBV27, the J call TRBJ2-2; a weak D match, TRBD2 (5 bases). V was pared by 3 bases and J by 8 bases, with 10 bases between. CDR3 length: 13 amino acids. Germline V gives CDR1 MNHEY, CDR2 SMNVEV (reference sequence). CDR3 protein: CASSFAGSGELFF. The DNA of the CDR3 is TGTGCCAGCAGTTTTGCGGGTAGTGGGGAGCTGTTTTTT.

The chain links TRBV5-4 to TRBJ2-3; 9 bases fit TRBD2. This CDR3 spans 16 amino acids. Looked up from germline, CDR1 is SGHNT and CDR2 is YYREEE (reference sequence). V lost 0 bases and J lost 4; bases outside the gene matches: 6. The DNA for the CDR3 is TGTGCCAGCAGCTTGGCCGAGCGGGGGGCCTCAGATACGCAGTATTTT. It is translated as CASSLAERGASDTQYF. Together with reference TRBV5-4 and TRBJ2-3, the CDR3 gives the full variable domain: ETGVTQSPTHLIKTRGQQVTLRCSSQSGHNTVSWYQQALGQGPQFIFQYYREEENGRGNFPPRFSGLQFPNYSSELNVNALELDDSALYLCASSLAERGASDTQYFGPGTRLTVL.

V gene TRBV7-6 combines with J gene TRBJ2-7, with 7 bases identical to TRBD1. Losses at the gene ends were 1 base for V and 0 bases for J; bases not matched to a gene: 3. This CDR3 is 15 amino acids long. Germline lookup yields CDR1 SGHVS and CDR2 FNYEAQ. In nucleotides, the CDR3 is TGTGCCAGCAGCTTAGACAGGGGCCCCTCCTACGAGCAGTACTTC. This encodes CASSLDRGPSYEQYF. The variable domain in full, completed from reference TRBV7-6 and TRBJ2-7, reads GAGVSQSPRYKVTKRGQDVALRCDPISGHVSLYWYRQALGQGPEFLTYFNYEAQQDKSGLPNDRFSAERPEGSISTLTIQRTEQRDSAMYRCASSLDRGPSYEQYFGPGTRLTVT.

The V and J genes are TRBV7-2 and TRBJ2-7, with D possibly matching TRBD1 (6 bases). This CDR3 spans 14 amino acids. CDR1 and CDR2 from the germline V gene are SGHTA and FQGNSA. The ends were cut back, 3 bases at V and 3 bases at J, with 12 bases in the middle. The CDR3 DNA reads TGTGCCAGCAGCTTTTCACAGGGTTTCTACGAGCAGTACTTC. It specifies CASSFSQGFYEQYF.

J is TRBJ2-4 and V is TRBV27; 9 bases align to TRBD1. The ends lost 6 bases at V and 3 bases at J; junction bases unmatched: 3. The CDR3 has 14 amino acids. Germline-derived CDR1 and CDR2 are MNHEY and SMNVEV (reference sequence). CDR3 nucleotide sequence: TGTGCCAGCAGGGGGACAGGGCGCAAAAACATTCAGTACTTC. It translates to CASRGTGRKNIQYF.

This clone is a singleton in its sample. The chain carries TRBV19 and TRBJ2-5, with 7 positions matching TRBD2. Germline values: CDR1 LNHDA, CDR2 SQIVND (reference sequence). The CDR3 loop spans 16 amino acids. With 5 bases clipped from V and 3 bases from J, the junction kept 12 bases outside the gene matches. CDR3 loop: CASSSHRDGRKETQYF. CDR3 coding DNA: TGTGCCAGTAGTTCTCACCGGGACGGGAGGAAAGAGACCCAGTACTTC.

The CDR3 reads CASSPGTGLSMNTEAFF. CDR3 DNA sequence: TGCGCCAGCAGCCCCGGGACAGGACTATCCATGAACACTGAAGCTTTCTTT. The chain has TRBV4-1 and TRBJ1-1, with 8 bases matching TRBD1. The CDR3 is 17 residues long. The germline gives CDR1 MGHRA, CDR2 YSYEKL. V dropped 4 bases and J dropped 0; count of bases not matched to a gene: 10.

V and J are TRBV29-1 and TRBJ1-1; D might be TRBD1 (6 bases). The CDR3 contains 15 residues. Germline V gives CDR1 SQVTM, CDR2 ANQGSEA. Trimming pared 2 bases from V and 0 bases from J, leaving 13 bases between. The CDR3 sequence: CSVESTGQMNTEAFF. The CDR3 bases are TGCAGCGTTGAATCGACAGGACAGATGAACACTGAAGCTTTCTTT. Full variable domain (remainder filled in from reference TRBV29-1 and TRBJ1-1): SAVISQKPSRDICQRGTSLTIQCQVDSQVTMMFWYRQQPGQSLTLIATANQGSEATYESGFVIDKFPISRPNLTFSTLTVSNMSPEDSSIYLCSVESTGQMNTEAFFGQGTRLTVV.

This chain links TRBV7-8 with TRBJ1-1; D gene uncertain. CDR1 is SGHVS and CDR2 is FQNEAQ in the germline V gene. CDR3 size: 14 residues. V was pared by 6 bases and J by 1 base, with 12 bases between. CDR3 sequence reads: CASSFQAGNTEAFF. CDR3 sequence (DNA): TGTGCCAGCAGTTTCCAGGCCGGGAACACTGAAGCTTTCTTT.

The rearrangement uses TRBV18 and TRBJ1-6; no reliable D call. The CDR3 consists of 15 residues. Trimming removed 2 bases from V and 6 bases from J, with 11 bases in between. CDR1 KGHSH and CDR2 LQKENI come from the germline V gene. The CDR3: CASSPRQDPNSPLHF. The DNA for the CDR3 is TGTGCCAGCTCACCAAGGCAGGACCCTAATTCACCCCTCCACTTT.

The chain links TRBV6-6 to TRBJ1-2, with TRBD1 as a possible D gene (5 bases). Germline V gives CDR1 MNHNY, CDR2 SVGAGI (reference sequence). The CDR3 is made up of 13 amino acids. The V gene lost 6 bases and the J gene lost 5 bases, with 13 bases spanning the gap. CDR3 nucleotides: TGTGCCAGCAGCCCAGGGAGGGCGTATGGCTACACCTTC. As protein: CASSPGRAYGYTF.

The genes are TRBV5-8 and TRBJ1-2, with no clear D. CDR1 SGHTS and CDR2 YDEGEE come from the germline V gene. This CDR3 contains 14 residues. V lost 0 bases to trimming and J lost 3 bases, with 9 bases between them. The CDR3 loop reads CASSLGHSDYGYTF. As DNA, the CDR3 is TGTGCCAGCAGCTTGGGTCACAGCGACTATGGCTACACCTTC.

This clone showed up just a few times. The chain employs TRBV21-1 and TRBJ2-7; the D call TRBD2 from the table was never checked on the DNA. TRBV21-1 corresponds to a pseudogene. The CDR3 is made up of 18 amino acids. CDR3 nucleotide sequence: TGTGCCAGCAGCAAAGGAAATAGCGGGGGGACGCGCTCCTACGAGCAGTACTTC. Amino acids: CASSKGNSGGTRSYEQYF.

This rearrangement joins TRBV5-1 to TRBJ2-1, with 9 bases aligning to TRBD1. V lost 0 bases and J lost 7; bases outside the gene matches: 5. This CDR3 region has 15 residues. The germline gives CDR1 SGHRS, CDR2 YFSETQ. This chain's CDR3 is CASSLDTGTGNEQFF. CDR3 sequence (DNA): TGCGCCAGCAGCTTGGATACCGGGACAGGGAATGAGCAGTTCTTC. Full variable domain (remainder filled in from reference TRBV5-1 and TRBJ2-1): KAGVTQTPRYLIKTRGQQVTLSCSPISGHRSVSWYQQTPGQGLQFLFEYFSETQRNKGNFPGRFSGRQFSNSRSEMNVSTLELGDSALYLCASSLDTGTGNEQFFGPGTRLTVL.

The chain uses TRBV9 and TRBJ1-5; 7 bases align to TRBD1. V lost 0 bases, J lost 4 bases, and 7 bases stayed unmatched. The germline V gene has CDR1 SGDLS and CDR2 YYNGEE. CDR3 length: 16 residues. The CDR3: CASSVGQGGRNQPQHF. CDR3 in DNA: TGTGCCAGCAGCGTAGGACAGGGTGGGAGAAATCAGCCCCAGCATTTT.

The rearrangement uses TRBV19 and TRBJ1-6; 7 nucleotides align to TRBD1. The trim removed 4 bases at V and 10 bases at J, leaving 7 bases unmatched. The length of the CDR3 is 14 residues. Germline CDR1 is LNHDA and CDR2 is SQIVND (reference sequence). CDR3 bases: TGTGCCAGTAGTACAGACAGGGTGAACTCACCCCTCCACTTT. Its translation: CASSTDRVNSPLHF.

The rearrangement joins TRBV23-1 to TRBJ1-1, with D possibly TRBD1 on 6 matching bases. TRBV23-1 is given ORF status, its function remaining uncertain. The CDR3 length is 15 residues. Trimming pared 0 bases from V and 1 base from J, leaving 9 bases between. In nucleotides, the CDR3 is TGCGCCAGCAGTCAATCATTACAGGGGAACACTGAAGCTTTCTTT. Amino acid sequence: CASSQSLQGNTEAFF.

Written as DNA, the CDR3 is TGCGCCAGCAGCTTGAATATGGGAGAGACCCAGTACTTC. Translation: CASSLNMGETQYF. The chain carries TRBV5-1 and TRBJ2-5; no reliable D call. V lost 1 base, J lost 4 bases, and 8 bases lay in between. CDR1 is SGHRS, CDR2 YFSETQ, per germline. The CDR3 spans 13 residues.

The V call is TRBV9, the J call TRBJ1-6, with D hard to call. Germline CDR1 is SGDLS and CDR2 is YYNGEE. The CDR3 is made up of 14 amino acids. V was shortened by 0 bases and J by 12 bases, with 13 bases between the two germline ends. DNA of the CDR3: TGTGCCAGCAGCGTAGGTGGAGGTTTTCAACCCCTCCACTTT. This encodes CASSVGGGFQPLHF.